The next 4 T cell receptor beta chains were all read from a single sample in a study of blood T cell repertoires in COVID-19. Assay: immunoSEQ multiplex PCR; the TCRdb copy retains only in-frame clones and omits some. In the table there are more than 95,000 clones, 82% of which are singletons. The sample taken for sequencing was peripheral blood. Receptors originate from a man aged 80 or over with acute or convalescent COVID-19.

This sequence joins TRBV20-1 and TRBJ1-2; D is undetermined. CDR1 and CDR2 (germline): DFQATT, SNEGSKA (reference sequence). V dropped 1 base and J dropped 6 bases, with 6 bases sitting between them. This CDR3 comprises 11 residues. The DNA for the CDR3 is TGCAGTGCTAGAGGAGGGCATGGCTACACCTTC. Translating gives CSARGGHGYTF.

The chain uses TRBV2 and TRBJ1-5; a weak D match, TRBD1 (5 bases). Germline V gene data show CDR1 as SNHLY and CDR2 as FYNNEI. This CDR3 contains 15 residues. Trimming took off 3 bases at V and 7 bases at J, with 16 bases between the two ends. In DNA, the CDR3 is TGTGCCAGCAGTGAGGAGGGACGGCTCGGGCAGCCCCAGCATTTT. It codes for CASSEEGRLGQPQHF.

The chain carries TRBV11-3 and TRBJ2-1; the match to TRBD2 covers 9 bases. The V segment lost 4 bases and the J segment 6 bases; nucleotides outside the gene matches: 10. The length of the CDR3 is 16 residues. CDR1 is SGHNT and CDR2 is YENEEA in the germline V gene. The CDR3 loop reads CASSSGNSGGSNEQFF. CDR3 nucleotide sequence: TGTGCCAGCAGCTCCGGTAATAGCGGGGGCAGCAATGAGCAGTTCTTC.

CDR3 amino acids: CASSELANTGELFF. CDR3 in DNA: TGCGCCAGCTCAGAGCTAGCGAACACCGGGGAGCTGTTTTTT. The chain employs TRBV5-1 and TRBJ2-2; D is undetermined. Germline V gives CDR1 SGHRS, CDR2 YFSETQ. The CDR3 has 14 residues. Trimming took off 7 bases at V and 0 bases at J, with 10 bases between the two ends.